These T cell receptor beta chains were read from a single sample in a study of blood T cells in healthy people across ages. TCRdb itself ran the 5' RACE reads through MiXCR, one entry per CDR3 protein. The sample consists of 600,000 to 850,000 distinct CDR3 sequences, roughly 47% of them appearing once. Sequencing input: blood. The source of these receptors is a woman aged 55-69 years in good health. CDR3s include the opening cysteine and the closing phenylalanine or tryptophan. The order of the fields is J gene, V gene, D gene, clone size, CDR3 DNA, CDR3 protein. The D gene is left open where the match is weak. Clone sizes are given selectively: once, few, many, or a class where the clone is expanded.

TRBJ2-5,TRBV2,TRBD2,.,TGTGCCAGCACCTGGGGGGGAACGTACCGAGAGACCCAGTACTTC,CASTWGGTYRETQYF
TRBJ1-6,TRBV25-1,TRBD1,few,TGTGCCAGCAGTGAATTTGGCACAGGGGATTCACCCCTCCACTTT,CASSEFGTGDSPLHF
TRBJ2-3,TRBV7-2,TRBD2,.,TGTGCCAGCAGCCCGCGACTAGCAGCGCAGTATTTT,CASSPRLAAQYF
TRBJ1-5,TRBV2,.,few,TGTGCCAGCAGTGAAGGAAGCAATCAGCCCCAGCATTTT,CASSEGSNQPQHF
TRBJ2-7,TRBV5-1,.,few,TGCGCCAGCAGCCCCCGGGACACCTACGAGCAGTACTTC,CASSPRDTYEQYF
TRBJ1-2,TRBV5-1,.,few,TGCGCCAGCAGCTTGTCGGGGGCTCCCCTCTATGGCTACACCTTC,CASSLSGAPLYGYTF
TRBJ2-2,TRBV5-1,.,.,TGCGCCAGCAGCGAAAGGGAAACTGGGGAGCTGTTTTTT,CASSERETGELFF
TRBJ2-3,TRBV10-3,.,.,TGTGCCATCAGAGGAGCCATAAGCACAGATACGCAGTATTTT,CAIRGAISTDTQYF
TRBJ2-4,TRBV7-2,.,.,TGTGCCAGCAGCTTAGTATCAACAGGGCTACGATTAGCCAAAAACATTCAGTACTTC,CASSLVSTGLRLAKNIQYF
TRBJ1-2,TRBV5-5,.,.,TGTGCCAGCAGCTTGGGAGGTGGTCGGCCAGGCTACACCTTC,CASSLGGGRPGYTF
TRBJ1-1,TRBV5-1,.,many,TGCGCCAGCAGCTTGGCCGGGCAGCTGAACACTGAAGCTTTCTTT,CASSLAGQLNTEAFF
TRBJ1-2,TRBV3-1,.,few,TGTGCCAGCAGCCAAGATTTCCGGGGTCGGGGCTATGGCTACACCTTC,CASSQDFRGRGYGYTF
TRBJ2-3,TRBV29-1,.,.,TGCAGCGTTGAAGTGGGGGGATCAGATACGCAGTATTTT,CSVEVGGSDTQYF
TRBJ2-1,TRBV5-1,.,.,TGCGCCAGCAGCTTGGCCGGCAGCAGCTCCTACAATGAGCAGTTCTTC,CASSLAGSSSYNEQFF
TRBJ2-7,TRBV10-3,.,few,TGTGCCATCAGTGAGTCGACTGGGGGACCGAGCTCCTACGAGCAGTACTTC,CAISESTGGPSSYEQYF
TRBJ2-7,TRBV2,.,few,TGTGCCAGCAGTGACGGCCAGGCCCACTCCTACGAGCAGTACTTC,CASSDGQAHSYEQYF
TRBJ2-3,TRBV18,.,.,TGTGCCAGCTCCCCAATGCCGGGGAGTTTGGATACGCAGTATTTT,CASSPMPGSLDTQYF